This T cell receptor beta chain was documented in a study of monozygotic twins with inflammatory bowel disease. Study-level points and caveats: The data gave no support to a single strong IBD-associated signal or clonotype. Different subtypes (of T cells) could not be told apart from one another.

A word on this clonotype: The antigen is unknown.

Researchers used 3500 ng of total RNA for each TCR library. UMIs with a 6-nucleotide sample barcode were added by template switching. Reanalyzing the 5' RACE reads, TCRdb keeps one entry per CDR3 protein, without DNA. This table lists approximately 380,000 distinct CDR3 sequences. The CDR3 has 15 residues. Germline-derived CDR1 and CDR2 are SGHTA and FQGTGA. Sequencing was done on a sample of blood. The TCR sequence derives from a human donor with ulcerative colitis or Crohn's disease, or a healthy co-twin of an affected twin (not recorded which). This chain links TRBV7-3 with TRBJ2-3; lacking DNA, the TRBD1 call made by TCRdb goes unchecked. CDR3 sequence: CASSLAGGFADTQYF.